This T cell receptor beta chain came from a study of blood T cell repertoires in COVID-19. CDR1 GTSNPN and CDR2 SVGIG come from the germline V gene (reference sequence). The length of the CDR3 is 15 residues. Trimming cost V 2 bases and J 2 bases, with 13 bases left between them. The protocol was immunoSEQ multiplex PCR, while the TCRdb copy is restricted to in-frame clones and leaves out a portion. The table lists over 250,000 clones, over 75% of them singletons. What was sequenced was PBMCs or T cells enriched from blood (not recorded which). The receptor was derived from a woman aged 18-30 years who had recovered from COVID-19. This chain joins TRBV30 and TRBJ1-3; weak D call: TRBD1 (6 bases). The CDR3, as DNA: TGTGCCTGGAGTTCCGGGGGGGCCACTGGAAACACCATATATTTT. It translates to CAWSSGGATGNTIYF.